This T cell receptor beta chain emerged from a study of blood T cell repertoires in COVID-19. Study as a whole: T cells, B-cell-depleted T cells, or PBMCs provided the cDNA or gDNA that served as material.

This CDR3 is 13 amino acids long. The V gene lost 4 bases and the J gene lost 5 bases, with 12 bases spanning the gap. Looked up from germline, CDR1 is SGHRS and CDR2 is YFSETQ. Only in-frame clones appear in the TCRdb table, and some are missing; sequencing was by immunoSEQ multiplex PCR. The sample has some 350,000 clones, 80% to 90% seen once. Sequenced: PBMCs or T cells enriched from blood (not recorded which). The chain recombines TRBV5-1 with TRBJ2-5; a weak D match, TRBD2 (6 bases). The sequence was obtained from a young man who had recovered from COVID-19. Here the CDR3 reads CASSNGTLETQYF. In DNA, the CDR3 is TGCGCCAGCAGCAACGGGACTCTGGAGACCCAGTACTTC.